The text below deals with one TCR beta chain. Its antigen is still unknown. The CDR3 contains 13 residues. Germline V gene data show CDR1 as MDHEN and CDR2 as SYDVKM. Trimming cost V 6 bases and J 4 bases; bases outside gene matches: 6. This sample is drawn from a study of T-cell reconstitution after alpha-beta-depleted transplantation in children. Study conclusions and caveats: The origin of alpha-beta T cells about two months after transplant was reportedly several hundred expanded graft clones. The origin of high day-60 TCRbeta diversity in some patients lay in surviving recipient T cells and thymic progenitors. T cells produced anew were the main source of T-cell counts and diversity one year after transplant.

Using unique molecular identifiers, the investigators prepared the TCRbeta library. TCRdb re-called the PCR reads through MiXCR, storing one row per CDR3 protein. The sample shows nearly 350,000 distinct CDR3 sequences, roughly 17% of them seen only once. The sequence was obtained from a male patient between 2 and 10 years old who had a stem cell transplant for acute lymphoblastic leukemia, so the T cells may come from the graft donor. V usage is TRBV28 and J usage is TRBJ2-7, with TRBD2 matching 7 bases. Sequenced here: PBMCs, mostly from graft donor cells, sampled 360 days after TCRalphabeta/CD19-depleted stem cell transplant. For the CDR3, the DNA is TGTGCCAGCAGCTCTAGGGGAGGGTACGAGCAGTACTTC. This encodes CASSSRGGYEQYF. Full variable domain (remainder filled in from reference TRBV28 and TRBJ2-7): DVKVTQSSRYLVKRTGEKVFLECVQDMDHENMFWYRQDPGLGLRLIYFSYDVKMKEKGDIPEGYSVSREKKERFSLILESASTNQTSMYLCASSSRGGYEQYFGPGTRLTVT.